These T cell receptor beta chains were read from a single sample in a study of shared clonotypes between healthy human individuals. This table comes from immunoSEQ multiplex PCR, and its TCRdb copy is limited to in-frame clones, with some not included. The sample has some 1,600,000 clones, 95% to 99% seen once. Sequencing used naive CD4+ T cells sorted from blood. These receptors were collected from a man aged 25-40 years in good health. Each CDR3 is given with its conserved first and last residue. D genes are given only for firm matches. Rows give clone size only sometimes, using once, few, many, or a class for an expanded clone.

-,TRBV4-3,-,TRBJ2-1,TGCGCCAGCAGCCAAGAGAGTTTGTACTCCTACAATGAGCAGTTCTTC,CASSQESLYSYNEQFF
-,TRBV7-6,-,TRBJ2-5,TGTGCCAGCAGCCCGACTGGGAGCGGACGACAAGAGACCCAGTACTTC,CASSPTGSGRQETQYF
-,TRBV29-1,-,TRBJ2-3,TGCAGCGTGGGGAGCTACACAGATACGCAGTATTTT,CSVGSYTDTQYF
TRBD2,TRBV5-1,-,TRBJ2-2,TGCGCCAGCAGCTGGAGGGGACTAGCGGGAGAAACCACCGGGGAGCTGTTTTTT,CASSWRGLAGETTGELFF
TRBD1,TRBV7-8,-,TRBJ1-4,TGTGCCAGCAGCCTTCAGGGACAGAGGAATGAAAAACTGTTTTTT,CASSLQGQRNEKLFF
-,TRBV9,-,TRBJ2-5,TGTGCCAGCAGCCCCTGGCTGAGAGGGGATCAAGAGACCCAGTACTTC,CASSPWLRGDQETQYF
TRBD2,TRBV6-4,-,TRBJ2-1,TGTGCCAGCAGTAAAAGGACTAGCGGGAGGAATGAGCAGTTCTTC,CASSKRTSGRNEQFF
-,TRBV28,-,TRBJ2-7,TGTGCCAGCAGTTATATACAGGGCTACTACGAGCAGTACTTC,CASSYIQGYYEQYF
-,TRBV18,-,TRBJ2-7,TGTGCCAGCCCACGACGAGGGGGAAACTACGAGCAGTACTTC,CASPRRGGNYEQYF
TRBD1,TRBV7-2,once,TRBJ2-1,TGTGCCAGCAGCTTAGACAGGGGAAATGAGCAGTTCTTC,CASSLDRGNEQFF
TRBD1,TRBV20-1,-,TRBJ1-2,TGCAGTGCTCGGACAGGGCTCGGCTACACCTTC,CSARTGLGYTF
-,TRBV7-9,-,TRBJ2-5,TGTGCCAGCAACTATCGGTCCTACCAAGAGACCCAGTACTTC,CASNYRSYQETQYF
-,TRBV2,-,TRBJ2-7,TGTGCCAGTTCCGTACGGACAGACTTTTACGAGCAGTACTTC,CASSVRTDFYEQYF
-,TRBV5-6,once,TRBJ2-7,TGTGCCAGCAGGGATTCCGGGACCTTGCGGGAGCAGTACTTC,CASRDSGTLREQYF
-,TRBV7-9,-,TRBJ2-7,TGTGCCAGCAGCTCCGAGACGGAGCAGTACTTC,CASSSETEQYF
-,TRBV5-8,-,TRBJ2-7,TGTGCCAGCAGCTTAAGGGGAAGCTACGAGCAGTACTTC,CASSLRGSYEQYF
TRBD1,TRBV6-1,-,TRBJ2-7,TGTGCCAGCAGTATAACCGGGACAGCCTACGAGCAGTACTTC,CASSITGTAYEQYF
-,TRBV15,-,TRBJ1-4,TGTGCCACCAGCAGAGAATCGACACCAACTAATGAAAAACTGTTTTTT,CATSRESTPTNEKLFF